One T cell receptor beta chain is described in this entry. The antigen remains undetermined. The entry originates in a study of cytomegalovirus exposure and HLA in healthy donors. The method was immunoSEQ multiplex PCR; TCRdb's version includes in-frame clones alone and lacks a portion of them. The table has 100,000 to 150,000 clones, 94% seen once. The CDR3 has 15 residues. The germline gives CDR1 SGDLS, CDR2 YYNGEE. Trimming removed 4 bases at V and 5 bases at J, with 15 bases between. Overall study findings and caveats: In vitro work confirmed that a few CMV-associated chains recognize CMV antigens. Reports showed the classifier diagnosing cytomegalovirus status with high specificity and sensitivity. The study labeled under 200 TCR beta chains cytomegalovirus-associated. The finding came from a later analysis; first-cohort TCR clusters tended to co-occur in the 90 to 150 validation repertoires.

The receptor was isolated from a woman younger than 35 in good health and CMV-seronegative. Sequencing was carried out using PBMCs. The chain employs TRBV9 and TRBJ2-2; tentative D call: TRBD2 (6 bases). Here the CDR3 reads CASSPRVGLTGELFF. Here the CDR3 DNA reads TGTGCCAGCAGCCCCAGGGTAGGACTAACCGGGGAGCTGTTTTTT. The whole variable domain, remainder taken from reference TRBV9 and TRBJ2-2, is DSGVTQTPKHLITATGQRVTLRCSPRSGDLSVYWYQQSLDQGLQFLIQYYNGEERAKGNILERFSAQQFPDLHSELNLSSLELGDSALYFCASSPRVGLTGELFFGEGSRLTVL.